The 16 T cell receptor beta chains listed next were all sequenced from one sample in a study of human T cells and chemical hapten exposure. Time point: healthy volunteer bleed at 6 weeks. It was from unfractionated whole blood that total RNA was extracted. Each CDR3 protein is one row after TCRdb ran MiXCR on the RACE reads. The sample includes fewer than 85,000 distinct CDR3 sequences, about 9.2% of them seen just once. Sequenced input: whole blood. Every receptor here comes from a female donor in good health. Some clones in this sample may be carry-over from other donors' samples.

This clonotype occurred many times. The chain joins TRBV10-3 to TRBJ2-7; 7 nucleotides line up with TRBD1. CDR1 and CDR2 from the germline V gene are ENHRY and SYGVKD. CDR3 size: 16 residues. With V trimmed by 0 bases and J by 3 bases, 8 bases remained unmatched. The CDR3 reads CAISESRQGKIYEQYF. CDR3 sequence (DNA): TGTGCCATCAGTGAGTCCCGACAGGGAAAAATCTACGAGCAGTACTTC.

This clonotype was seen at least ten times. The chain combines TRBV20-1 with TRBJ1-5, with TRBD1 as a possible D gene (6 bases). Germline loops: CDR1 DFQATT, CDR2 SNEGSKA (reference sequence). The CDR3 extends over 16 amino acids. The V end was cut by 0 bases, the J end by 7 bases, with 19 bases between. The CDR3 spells CSARDSGQGRYQPQHF. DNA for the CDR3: TGCAGTGCTAGAGATAGTGGGCAGGGGAGGTACCAGCCCCAGCATTTT.

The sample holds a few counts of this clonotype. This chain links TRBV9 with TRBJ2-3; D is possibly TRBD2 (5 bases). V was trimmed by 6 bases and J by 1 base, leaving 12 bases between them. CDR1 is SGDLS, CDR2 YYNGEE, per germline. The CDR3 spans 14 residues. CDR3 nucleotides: TGTGCCAGCACCCGGGAAACCGGCACAGATACGCAGTATTTT. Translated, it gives CASTRETGTDTQYF.

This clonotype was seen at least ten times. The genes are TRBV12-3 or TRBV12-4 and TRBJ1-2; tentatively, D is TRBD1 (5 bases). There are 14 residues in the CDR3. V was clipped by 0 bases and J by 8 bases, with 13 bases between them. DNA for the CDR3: TGTGCCAGCAGTTTAGCTTCGGCAGGGAGAGGCTACACCTTC. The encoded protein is CASSLASAGRGYTF.

The CDR3 reads CSAYGSGTGDSNQPQHF. CDR3 coding DNA: TGCAGTGCATATGGATCCGGGACAGGAGACAGTAATCAGCCCCAGCATTTT. The gene calls are TRBV20-1 and TRBJ1-5; 8 nucleotides agree with TRBD1. Germline V gene lookup returns CDR1 DFQATT and CDR2 SNEGSKA (reference sequence). Germline trimming cut 6 bases from V and 4 bases from J; bases unmatched to any gene: 17. This CDR3 region has 17 residues.

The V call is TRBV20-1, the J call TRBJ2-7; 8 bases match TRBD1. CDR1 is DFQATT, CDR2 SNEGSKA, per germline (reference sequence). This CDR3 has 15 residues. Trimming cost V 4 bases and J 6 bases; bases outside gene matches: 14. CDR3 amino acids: CSAKSPQGALGEQYF. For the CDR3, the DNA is TGCAGTGCTAAATCTCCGCAGGGGGCCCTAGGCGAGCAGTACTTC.

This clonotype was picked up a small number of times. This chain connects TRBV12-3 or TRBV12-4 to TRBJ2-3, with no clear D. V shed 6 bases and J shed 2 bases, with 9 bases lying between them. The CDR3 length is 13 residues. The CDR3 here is CASREVITDTQYF. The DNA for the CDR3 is TGTGCCAGCAGGGAAGTCATCACAGATACGCAGTATTTT.

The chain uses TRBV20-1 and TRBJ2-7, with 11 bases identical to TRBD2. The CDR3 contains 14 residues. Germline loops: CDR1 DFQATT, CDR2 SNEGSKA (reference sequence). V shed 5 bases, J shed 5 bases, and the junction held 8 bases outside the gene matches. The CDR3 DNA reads TGCAGTGCTCCTCTAGCGGGGGGCGGCGACGAGCAGTACTTC. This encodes CSAPLAGGGDEQYF.

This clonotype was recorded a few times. CDR3 region: CASGWDRAYEQYF. In DNA form, the CDR3 reads TGTGCTAGTGGTTGGGACAGAGCCTACGAGCAGTACTTC. The chain joins TRBV12-5 to TRBJ2-7, with 7 bases lining up with TRBD1. With 4 bases clipped from V and 2 bases from J, the junction kept 2 bases outside the gene matches. The germline V gene has CDR1 LGHNT and CDR2 FRNRAP. This CDR3 region has 13 residues.

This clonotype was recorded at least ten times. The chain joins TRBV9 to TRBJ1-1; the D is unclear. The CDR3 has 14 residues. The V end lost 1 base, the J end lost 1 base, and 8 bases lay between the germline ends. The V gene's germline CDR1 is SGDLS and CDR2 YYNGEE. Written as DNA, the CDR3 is TGTGCCAGCAGCGTAAGACAAACGAACACTGAAGCTTTCTTT. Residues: CASSVRQTNTEAFF.

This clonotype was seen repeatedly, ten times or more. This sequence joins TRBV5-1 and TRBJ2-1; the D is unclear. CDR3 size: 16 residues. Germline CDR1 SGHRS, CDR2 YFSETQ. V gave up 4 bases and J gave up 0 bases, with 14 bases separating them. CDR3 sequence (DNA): TGCGCCAGCAGCGGGGTTTCCCACCTCTCCTACAATGAGCAGTTCTTC. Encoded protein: CASSGVSHLSYNEQFF. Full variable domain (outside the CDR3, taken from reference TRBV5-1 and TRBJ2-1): KAGVTQTPRYLIKTRGQQVTLSCSPISGHRSVSWYQQTPGQGLQFLFEYFSETQRNKGNFPGRFSGRQFSNSRSEMNVSTLELGDSALYLCASSGVSHLSYNEQFFGPGTRLTVL.

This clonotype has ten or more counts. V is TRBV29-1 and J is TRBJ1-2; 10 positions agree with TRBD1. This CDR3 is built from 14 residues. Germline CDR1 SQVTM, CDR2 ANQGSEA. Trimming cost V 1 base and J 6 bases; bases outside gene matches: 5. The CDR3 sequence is CSVEGLTGGDGYTF. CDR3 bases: TGCAGCGTTGAAGGCCTGACAGGGGGCGATGGCTACACCTTC. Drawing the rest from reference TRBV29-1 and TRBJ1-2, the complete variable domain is SAVISQKPSRDICQRGTSLTIQCQVDSQVTMMFWYRQQPGQSLTLIATANQGSEATYESGFVIDKFPISRPNLTFSTLTVSNMSPEDSSIYLCSVEGLTGGDGYTFGSGTRLTVV.

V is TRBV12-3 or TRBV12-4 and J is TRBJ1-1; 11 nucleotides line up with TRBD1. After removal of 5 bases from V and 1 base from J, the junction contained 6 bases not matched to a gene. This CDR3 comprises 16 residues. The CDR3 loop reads CASSPWTGGWNTEAFF. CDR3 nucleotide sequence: TGTGCCAGCAGTCCTTGGACAGGGGGCTGGAACACTGAAGCTTTCTTT.

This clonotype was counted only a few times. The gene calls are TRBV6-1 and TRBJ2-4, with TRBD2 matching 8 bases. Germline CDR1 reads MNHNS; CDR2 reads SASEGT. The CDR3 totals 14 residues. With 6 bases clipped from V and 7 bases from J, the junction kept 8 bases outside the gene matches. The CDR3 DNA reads TGTGCCAGCAGCACCGGGACTAGTAGCAACATTCAGTACTTC. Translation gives CASSTGTSSNIQYF.

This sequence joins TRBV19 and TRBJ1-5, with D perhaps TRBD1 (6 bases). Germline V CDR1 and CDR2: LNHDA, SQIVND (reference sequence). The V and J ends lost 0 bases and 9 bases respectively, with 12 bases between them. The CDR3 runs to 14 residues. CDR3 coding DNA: TGTGCCAGTAGTATAGAACCGTTACAGGGGCCCCAGCATTTT. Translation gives CASSIEPLQGPQHF.

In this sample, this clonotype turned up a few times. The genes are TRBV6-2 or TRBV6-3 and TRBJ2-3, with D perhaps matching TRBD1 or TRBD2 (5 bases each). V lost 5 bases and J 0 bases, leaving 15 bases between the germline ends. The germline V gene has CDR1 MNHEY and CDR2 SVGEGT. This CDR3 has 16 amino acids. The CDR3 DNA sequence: TGTGCCAGCAGTCGCTCCGGGACCTACAGCACAGATACGCAGTATTTT. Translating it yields CASSRSGTYSTDTQYF.